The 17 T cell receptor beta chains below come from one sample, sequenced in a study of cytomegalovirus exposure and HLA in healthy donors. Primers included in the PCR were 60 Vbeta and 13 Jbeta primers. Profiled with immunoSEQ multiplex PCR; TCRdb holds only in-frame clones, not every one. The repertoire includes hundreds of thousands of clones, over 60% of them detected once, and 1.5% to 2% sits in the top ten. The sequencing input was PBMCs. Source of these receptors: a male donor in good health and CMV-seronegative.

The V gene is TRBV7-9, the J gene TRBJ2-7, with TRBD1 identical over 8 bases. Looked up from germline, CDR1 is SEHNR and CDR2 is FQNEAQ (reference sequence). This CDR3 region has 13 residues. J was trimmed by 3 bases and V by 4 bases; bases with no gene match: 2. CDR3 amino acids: CASSSRGLYEQYF. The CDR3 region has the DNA TGTGCCAGCAGCTCCAGGGGGCTCTACGAGCAGTACTTC. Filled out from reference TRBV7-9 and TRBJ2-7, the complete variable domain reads DTGVSQNPRHKITKRGQNVTFRCDPISEHNRLYWYRQTLGQGPEFLTYFQNEAQLEKSRLLSDRFSAERPKGSFSTLEIQRTEQGDSAMYLCASSSRGLYEQYFGPGTRLTVT.

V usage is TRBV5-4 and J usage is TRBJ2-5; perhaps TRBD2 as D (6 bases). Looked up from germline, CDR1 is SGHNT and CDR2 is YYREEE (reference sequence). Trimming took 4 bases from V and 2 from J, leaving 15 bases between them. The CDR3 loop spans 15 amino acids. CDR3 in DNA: TGTGCCAGCAGCCCTCCGGGACTGACACAAGAGACCCAGTACTTC. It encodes CASSPPGLTQETQYF.

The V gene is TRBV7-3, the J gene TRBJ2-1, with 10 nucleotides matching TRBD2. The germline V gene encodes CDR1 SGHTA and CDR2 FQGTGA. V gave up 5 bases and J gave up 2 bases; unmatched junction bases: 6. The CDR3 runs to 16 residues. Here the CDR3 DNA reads TGTGCCAGCAGCCCCCGGACTAGCGGAGCCTACAATGAGCAGTTCTTC. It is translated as CASSPRTSGAYNEQFF.

The CDR3 loop is CASSPGGSLGSQETQYF. DNA of the CDR3: TGTGCCAGCTCACCCGGGGGGTCCCTGGGATCCCAAGAGACCCAGTACTTC. The chain joins TRBV18 to TRBJ2-5; 7 bases map to TRBD2. The CDR3 extends over 17 amino acids. Per the germline V gene, CDR1 is KGHSH and CDR2 is LQKENI. With 3 bases clipped from V and 1 base from J, the junction kept 11 bases outside the gene matches.

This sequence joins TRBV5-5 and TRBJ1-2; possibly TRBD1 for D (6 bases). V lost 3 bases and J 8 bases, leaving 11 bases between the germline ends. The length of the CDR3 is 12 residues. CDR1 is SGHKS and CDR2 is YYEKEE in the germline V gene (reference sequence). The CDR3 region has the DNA TGTGCCAGCAGCTCCGACAGGTTGGGCTACACCTTC. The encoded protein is CASSSDRLGYTF.

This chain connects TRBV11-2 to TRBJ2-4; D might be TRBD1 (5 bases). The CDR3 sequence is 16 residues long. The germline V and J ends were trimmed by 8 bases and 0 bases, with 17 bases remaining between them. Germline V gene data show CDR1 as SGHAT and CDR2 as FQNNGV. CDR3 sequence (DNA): TGTGCCAGCGCATTGCAGGGCCGATTAGCCAAAAACATTCAGTACTTC. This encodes CASALQGRLAKNIQYF. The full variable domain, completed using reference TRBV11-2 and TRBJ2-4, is EAGVAQSPRYKIIEKRQSVAFWCNPISGHATLYWYQQILGQGPKLLIQFQNNGVVDDSQLPKDRFSAERLKGVDSTLKIQPAKLEDSAVYLCASALQGRLAKNIQYFGAGTRLSVL.

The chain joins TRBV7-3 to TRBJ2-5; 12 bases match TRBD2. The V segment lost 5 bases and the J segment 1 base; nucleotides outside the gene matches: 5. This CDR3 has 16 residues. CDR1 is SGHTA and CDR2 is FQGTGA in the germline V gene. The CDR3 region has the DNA TGTGCCAGCAGCCCGGGACTAGCGGGCGCCCAAGAGACCCAGTACTTC. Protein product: CASSPGLAGAQETQYF.

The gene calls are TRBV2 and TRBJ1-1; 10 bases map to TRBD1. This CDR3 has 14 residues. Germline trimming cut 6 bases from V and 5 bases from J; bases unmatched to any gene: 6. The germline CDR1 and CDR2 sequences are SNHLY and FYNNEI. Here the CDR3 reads CASRDRGEGTEAFF. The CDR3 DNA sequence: TGTGCCAGCAGGGACAGGGGGGAAGGAACTGAAGCTTTCTTT.

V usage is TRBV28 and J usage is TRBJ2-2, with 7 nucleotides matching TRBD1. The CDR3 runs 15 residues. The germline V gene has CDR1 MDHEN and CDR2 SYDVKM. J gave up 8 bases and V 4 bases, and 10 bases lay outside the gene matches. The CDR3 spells CASSSGQLKTGELFF. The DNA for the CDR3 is TGTGCCAGCAGTTCGGGACAGCTAAAGACGGGGGAGCTGTTTTTT. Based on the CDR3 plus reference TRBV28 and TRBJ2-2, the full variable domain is DVKVTQSSRYLVKRTGEKVFLECVQDMDHENMFWYRQDPGLGLRLIYFSYDVKMKEKGDIPEGYSVSREKKERFSLILESASTNQTSMYLCASSSGQLKTGELFFGEGSRLTVL.

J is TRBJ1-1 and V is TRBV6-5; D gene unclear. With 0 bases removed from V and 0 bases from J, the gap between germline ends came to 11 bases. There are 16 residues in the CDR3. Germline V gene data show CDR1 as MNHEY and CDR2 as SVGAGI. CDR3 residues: CASSYSRKDMNTEAFF. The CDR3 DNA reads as TGTGCCAGCAGTTACTCGCGTAAAGACATGAACACTGAAGCTTTCTTT.

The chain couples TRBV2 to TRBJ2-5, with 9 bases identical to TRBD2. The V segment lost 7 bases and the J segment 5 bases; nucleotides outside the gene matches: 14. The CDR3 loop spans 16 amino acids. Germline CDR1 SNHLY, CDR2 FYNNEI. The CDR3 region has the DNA TGTGCCAGCATTTCTCGACGGCGGGGGGGCCGGGAGACCCAGTACTTC. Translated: CASISRRRGGRETQYF.

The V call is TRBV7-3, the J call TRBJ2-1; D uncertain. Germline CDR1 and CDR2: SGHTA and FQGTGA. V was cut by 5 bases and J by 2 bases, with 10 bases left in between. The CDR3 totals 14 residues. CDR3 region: CASSTDSAYNEQFF. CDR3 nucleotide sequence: TGTGCCAGCAGCACCGATAGTGCCTACAATGAGCAGTTCTTC.

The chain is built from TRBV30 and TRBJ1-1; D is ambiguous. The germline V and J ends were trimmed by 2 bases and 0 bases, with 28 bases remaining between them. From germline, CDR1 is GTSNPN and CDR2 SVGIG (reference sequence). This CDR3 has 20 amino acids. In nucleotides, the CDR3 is TGTGCCTGGAGTCCTGGACTAAGATCTCCCCGTCGGCTTATGAACACTGAAGCTTTCTTT. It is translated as CAWSPGLRSPRRLMNTEAFF.

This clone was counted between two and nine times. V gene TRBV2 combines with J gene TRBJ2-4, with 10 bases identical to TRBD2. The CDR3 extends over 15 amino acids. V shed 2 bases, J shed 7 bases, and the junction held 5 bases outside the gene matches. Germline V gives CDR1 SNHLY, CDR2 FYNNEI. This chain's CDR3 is CASSESGGGGNIQYF. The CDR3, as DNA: TGTGCCAGCAGTGAAAGCGGGGGGGGTGGGAACATTCAGTACTTC.

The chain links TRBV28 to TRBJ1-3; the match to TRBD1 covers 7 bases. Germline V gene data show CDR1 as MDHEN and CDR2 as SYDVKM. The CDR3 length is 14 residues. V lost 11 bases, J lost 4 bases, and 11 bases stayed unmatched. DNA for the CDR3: TGTGCCTGGAGGAGAGGGGGCGCCGGAAACACCATATATTTT. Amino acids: CAWRRGGAGNTIYF.

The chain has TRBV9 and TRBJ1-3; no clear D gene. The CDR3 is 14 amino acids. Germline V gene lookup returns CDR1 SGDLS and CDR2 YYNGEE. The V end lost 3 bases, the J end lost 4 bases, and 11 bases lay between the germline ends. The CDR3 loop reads CASSAEGTGNTIYF. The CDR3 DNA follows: TGTGCCAGCAGCGCCGAGGGTACGGGAAACACCATATATTTT.

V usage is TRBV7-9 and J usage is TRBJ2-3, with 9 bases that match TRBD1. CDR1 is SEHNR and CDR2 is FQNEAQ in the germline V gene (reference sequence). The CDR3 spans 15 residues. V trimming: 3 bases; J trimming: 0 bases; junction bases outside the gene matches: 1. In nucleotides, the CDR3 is TGTGCCAGCAGCTTGGGACAGGGAAGCACAGATACGCAGTATTTT. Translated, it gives CASSLGQGSTDTQYF.